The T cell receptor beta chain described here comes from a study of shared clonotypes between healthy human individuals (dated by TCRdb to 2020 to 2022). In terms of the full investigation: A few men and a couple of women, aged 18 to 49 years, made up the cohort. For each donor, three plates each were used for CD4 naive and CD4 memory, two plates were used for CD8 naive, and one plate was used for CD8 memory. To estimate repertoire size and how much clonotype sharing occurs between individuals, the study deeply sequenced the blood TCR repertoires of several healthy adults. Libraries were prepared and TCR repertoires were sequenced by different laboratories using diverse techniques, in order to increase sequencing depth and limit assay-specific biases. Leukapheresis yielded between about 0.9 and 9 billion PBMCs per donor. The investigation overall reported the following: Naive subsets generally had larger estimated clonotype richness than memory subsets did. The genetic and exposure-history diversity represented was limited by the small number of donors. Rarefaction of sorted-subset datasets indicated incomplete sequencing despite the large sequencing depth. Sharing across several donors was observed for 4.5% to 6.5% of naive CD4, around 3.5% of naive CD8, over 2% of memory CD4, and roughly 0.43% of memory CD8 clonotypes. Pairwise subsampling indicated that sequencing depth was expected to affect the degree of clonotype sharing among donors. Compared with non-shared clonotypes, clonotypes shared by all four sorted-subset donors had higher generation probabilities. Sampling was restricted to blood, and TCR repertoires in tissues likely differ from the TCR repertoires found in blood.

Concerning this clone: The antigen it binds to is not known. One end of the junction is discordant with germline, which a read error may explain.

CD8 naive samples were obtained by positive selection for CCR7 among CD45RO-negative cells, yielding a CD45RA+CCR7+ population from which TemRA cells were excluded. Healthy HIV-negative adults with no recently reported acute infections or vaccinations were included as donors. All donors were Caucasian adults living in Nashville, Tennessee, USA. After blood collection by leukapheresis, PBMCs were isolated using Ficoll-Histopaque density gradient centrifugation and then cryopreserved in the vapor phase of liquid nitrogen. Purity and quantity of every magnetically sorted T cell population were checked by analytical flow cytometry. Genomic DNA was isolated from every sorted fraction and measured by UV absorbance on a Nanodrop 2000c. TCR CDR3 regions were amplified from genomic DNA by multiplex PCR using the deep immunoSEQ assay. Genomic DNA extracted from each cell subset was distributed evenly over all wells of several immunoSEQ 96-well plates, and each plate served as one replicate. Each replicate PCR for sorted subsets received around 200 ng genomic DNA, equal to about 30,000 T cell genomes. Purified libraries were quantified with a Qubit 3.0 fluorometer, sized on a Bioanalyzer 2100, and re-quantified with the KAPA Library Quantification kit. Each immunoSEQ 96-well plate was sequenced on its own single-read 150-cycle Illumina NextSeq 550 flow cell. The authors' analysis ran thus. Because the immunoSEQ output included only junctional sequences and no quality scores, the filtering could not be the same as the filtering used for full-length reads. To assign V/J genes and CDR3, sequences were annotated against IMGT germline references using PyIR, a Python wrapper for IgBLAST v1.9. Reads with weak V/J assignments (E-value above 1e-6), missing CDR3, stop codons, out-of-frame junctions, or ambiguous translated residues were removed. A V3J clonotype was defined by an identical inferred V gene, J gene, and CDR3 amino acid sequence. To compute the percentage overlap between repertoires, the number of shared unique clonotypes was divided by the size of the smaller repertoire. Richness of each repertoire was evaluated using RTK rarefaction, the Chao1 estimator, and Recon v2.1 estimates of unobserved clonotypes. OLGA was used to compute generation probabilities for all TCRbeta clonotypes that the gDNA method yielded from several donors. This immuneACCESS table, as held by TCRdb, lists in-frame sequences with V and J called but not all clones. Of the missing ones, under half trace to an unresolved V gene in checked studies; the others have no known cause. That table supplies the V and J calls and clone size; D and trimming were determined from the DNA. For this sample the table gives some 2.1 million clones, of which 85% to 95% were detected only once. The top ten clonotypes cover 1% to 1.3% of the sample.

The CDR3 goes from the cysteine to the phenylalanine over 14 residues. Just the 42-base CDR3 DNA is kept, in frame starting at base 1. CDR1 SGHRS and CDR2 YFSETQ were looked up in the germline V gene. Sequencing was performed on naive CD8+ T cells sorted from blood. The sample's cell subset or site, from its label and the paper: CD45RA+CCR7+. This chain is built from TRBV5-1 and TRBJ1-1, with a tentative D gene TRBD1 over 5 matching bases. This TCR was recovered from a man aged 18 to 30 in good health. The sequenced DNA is TGCGCCAGCAGGTTGGACACCTCGAACACTGAAGCTTTCTTT. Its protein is CASRLDTSNTEAFF.